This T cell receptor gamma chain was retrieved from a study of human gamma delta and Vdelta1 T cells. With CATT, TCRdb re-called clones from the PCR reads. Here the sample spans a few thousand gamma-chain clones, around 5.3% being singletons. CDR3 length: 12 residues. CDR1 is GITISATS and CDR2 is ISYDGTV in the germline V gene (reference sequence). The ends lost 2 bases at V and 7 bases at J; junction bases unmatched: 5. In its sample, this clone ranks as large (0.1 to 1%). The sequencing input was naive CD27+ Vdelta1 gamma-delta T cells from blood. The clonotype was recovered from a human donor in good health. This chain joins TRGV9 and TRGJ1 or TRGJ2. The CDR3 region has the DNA TGTGCCTTGTGGGAGGGAATATATAAGAAACTCTTT. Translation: CALWEGIYKKLF.